This TCR beta chain was recovered during a study of lymphopenia after photon versus proton radiotherapy (dated by TCRdb to between 2017 and 2020). A note on the overall study: The study compared the immunological effects of photon versus proton radiation therapy in patients with gastrointestinal tumors who developed high-grade lymphopenia. A cohort of around 21 patients with gastrointestinal tumors who received either photon or proton therapy and subsequently developed lymphopenia was included. The goal of the study was to describe how the two radiation modalities differ in their effects on the immune system.

From the cysteine through the phenylalanine, the CDR3 covers 13 amino acids. CDR3 DNA is the only sequence kept; it has 39 bases, read in frame from the first base. Between the V and J ends, shortened by 2 bases and 5 bases respectively, the junction contains 10 bases. The CDR1 and CDR2 encoded by the germline V gene (reference sequence) are MNHEY and SMNVEV. The library relied on the immunoSEQ multiplex PCR assay. Alongside multiparametric flow cytometry, deep sequencing of rearranged TCR beta loci was used to profile the T cell repertoires. In its TCRdb copy, this immuneACCESS table keeps in-frame sequences only and misses some clones. Where compared with another copy, unresolved V genes explain less than half of these, and the others have no known cause. Recorded for this sample are 30,000 or so clones; about 87% of them occurred a single time. The ten largest clones capture approximately 50% of the sample.

With respect to this clone: Its antigen specificity is not known. Base quality data are lacking; no much larger clone is found one base away.

What the study reported, not specific to this receptor: The survival association was examined only in patients who died, and the authors described better survival with proton therapy as a possibility, not as a demonstrated result. Across the cohort, among patients who died, a greater drop in TCR diversity after the nadir was inversely correlated with overall survival time. Proton-treated patients stayed relatively stable during treatment, while photon-treated patients lost naive T cells and TCR diversity and gained effector/memory populations. After the lymphocyte count nadir, photon-treated repertoires showed oligoclonal expansion, especially of CD8+ Temra cells, which drove the drop in diversity.

Specimen: peripheral blood, collected from a patient treated with proton-based radiotherapy. The clonotype was recovered from a woman in her sixties or seventies with cholangiocarcinoma. Some clones in this sample may be carry-over from other donors' samples. The chain joins TRBV27 to TRBJ2-7; TRBD2 might be the D gene, on 6 matching bases. The DNA is TGTGCCAGCAGTTTAGCGGGGAAGGACGAGCAGTACTTC. This sequence encodes CASSLAGKDEQYF.